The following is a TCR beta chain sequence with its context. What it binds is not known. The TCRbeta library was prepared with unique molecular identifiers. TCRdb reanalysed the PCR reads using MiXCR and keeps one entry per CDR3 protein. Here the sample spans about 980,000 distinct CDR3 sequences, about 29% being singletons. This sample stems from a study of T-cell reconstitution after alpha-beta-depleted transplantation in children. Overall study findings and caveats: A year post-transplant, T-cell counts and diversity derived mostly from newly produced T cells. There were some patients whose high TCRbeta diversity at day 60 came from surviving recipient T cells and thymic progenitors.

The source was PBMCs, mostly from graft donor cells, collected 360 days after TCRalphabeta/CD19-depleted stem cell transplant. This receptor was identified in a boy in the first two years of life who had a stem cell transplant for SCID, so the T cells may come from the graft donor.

The CDR3 nucleotides are TGTGCCAGCAGCCTATCCGGGACCCGAGGTGAAAAACTGTTTTTT. As protein: CASSLSGTRGEKLFF. The rearrangement uses TRBV3-1 and TRBJ1-4; weak D call: TRBD1 (5 bases). Germline V gene data show CDR1 as LGHDT and CDR2 as YNNKEL (reference sequence). The germline V and J ends were trimmed by 4 bases and 7 bases, with 16 bases remaining between them. This CDR3 contains 15 residues.